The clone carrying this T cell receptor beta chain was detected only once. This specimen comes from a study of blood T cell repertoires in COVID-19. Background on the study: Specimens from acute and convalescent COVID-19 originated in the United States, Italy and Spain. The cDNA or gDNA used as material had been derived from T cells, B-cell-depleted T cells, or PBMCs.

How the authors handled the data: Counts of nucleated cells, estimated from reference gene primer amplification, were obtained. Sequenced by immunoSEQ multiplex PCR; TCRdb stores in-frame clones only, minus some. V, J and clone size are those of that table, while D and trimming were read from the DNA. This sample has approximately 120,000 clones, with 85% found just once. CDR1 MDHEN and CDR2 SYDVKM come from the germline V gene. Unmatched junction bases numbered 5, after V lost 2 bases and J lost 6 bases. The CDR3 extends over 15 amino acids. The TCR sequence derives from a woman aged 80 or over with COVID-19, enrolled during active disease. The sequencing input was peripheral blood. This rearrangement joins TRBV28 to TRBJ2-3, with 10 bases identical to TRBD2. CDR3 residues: CASSLSPSGSDTQYF. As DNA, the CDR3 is TGTGCCAGCAGTTTAAGCCCTAGCGGGAGCGATACGCAGTATTTT.